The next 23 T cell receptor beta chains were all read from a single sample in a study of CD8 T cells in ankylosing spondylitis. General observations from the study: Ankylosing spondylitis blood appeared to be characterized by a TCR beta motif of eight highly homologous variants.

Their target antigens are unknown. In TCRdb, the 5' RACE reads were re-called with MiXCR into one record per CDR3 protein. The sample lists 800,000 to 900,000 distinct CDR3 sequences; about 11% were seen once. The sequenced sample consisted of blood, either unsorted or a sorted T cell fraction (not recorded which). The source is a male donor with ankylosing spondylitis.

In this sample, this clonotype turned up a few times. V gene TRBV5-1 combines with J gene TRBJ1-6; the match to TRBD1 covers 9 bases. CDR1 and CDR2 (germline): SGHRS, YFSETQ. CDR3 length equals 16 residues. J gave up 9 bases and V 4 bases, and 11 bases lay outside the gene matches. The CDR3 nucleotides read TGCGCCAGCAGCCCGCTAACAGGGGGCGCAGGTTCACCCCTCCACTTT. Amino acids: CASSPLTGGAGSPLHF.

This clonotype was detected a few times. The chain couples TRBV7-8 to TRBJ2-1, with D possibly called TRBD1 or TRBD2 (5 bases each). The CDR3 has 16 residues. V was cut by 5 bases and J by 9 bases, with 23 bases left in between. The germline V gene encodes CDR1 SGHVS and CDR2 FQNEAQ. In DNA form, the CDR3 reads TGTGCCAGCAGCCGACCCCCGGGACGGGGCGTGGGTGAGCAGTTCTTC. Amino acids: CASSRPPGRGVGEQFF. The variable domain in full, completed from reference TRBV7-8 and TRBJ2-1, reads GAGVSQSPRYKVAKRGQDVALRCDPISGHVSLFWYQQALGQGPEFLTYFQNEAQLDKSGLPSDRFFAERPEGSVSTLKIQRTQQEDSAVYLCASSRPPGRGVGEQFFGPGTRLTVL.

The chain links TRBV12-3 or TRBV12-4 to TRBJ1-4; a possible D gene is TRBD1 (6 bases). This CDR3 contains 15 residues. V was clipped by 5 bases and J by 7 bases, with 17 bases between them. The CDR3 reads CASSDPGGGTEKLFF. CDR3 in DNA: TGTGCCAGCAGTGACCCGGGGGGCGGGACTGAAAAACTGTTTTTT.

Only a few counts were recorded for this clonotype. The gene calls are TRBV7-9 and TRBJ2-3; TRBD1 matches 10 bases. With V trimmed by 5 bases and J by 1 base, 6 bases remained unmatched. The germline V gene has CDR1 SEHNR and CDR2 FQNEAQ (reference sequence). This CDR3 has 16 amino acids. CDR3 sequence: CASSPPGTGGTDTQYF. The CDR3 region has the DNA TGTGCCAGCAGCCCACCCGGGACAGGGGGCACAGATACGCAGTATTTT.

The CDR3, as DNA: TGTGCCAGCAGCCCAAAGACTAGCGGGAGATTTACGGTCGGGGAGCTGTTTTTT. Translated, it gives CASSPKTSGRFTVGELFF. This chain uses TRBV4-2 with TRBJ2-2, with 12 positions matching TRBD2. CDR1 and CDR2 from the germline V gene are LGHNA and YNFKEQ. CDR3 length: 18 residues. V gave up 4 bases and J gave up 7 bases; unmatched junction bases: 13.

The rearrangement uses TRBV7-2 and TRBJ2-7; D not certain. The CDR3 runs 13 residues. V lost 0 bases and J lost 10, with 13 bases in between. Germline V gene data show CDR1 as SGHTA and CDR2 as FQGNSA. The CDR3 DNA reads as TGTGCCAGCAGCTTAGCCCGGGCCCTGGGCCAGTACTTC. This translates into CASSLARALGQYF.

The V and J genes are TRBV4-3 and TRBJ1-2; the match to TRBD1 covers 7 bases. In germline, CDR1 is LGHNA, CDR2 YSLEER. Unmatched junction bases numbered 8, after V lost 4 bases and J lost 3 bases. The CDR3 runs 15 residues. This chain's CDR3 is CASSLLDGTDYGYTF. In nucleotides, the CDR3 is TGCGCCAGCAGCCTCCTAGACGGGACAGACTATGGCTACACCTTC.

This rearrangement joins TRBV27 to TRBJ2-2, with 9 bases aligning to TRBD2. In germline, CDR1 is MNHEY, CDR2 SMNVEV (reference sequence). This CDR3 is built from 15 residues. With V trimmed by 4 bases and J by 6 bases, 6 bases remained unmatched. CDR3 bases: TGTGCCAGCAGTTGGGATGGCGGGAGGGCCGGGGAGCTGTTTTTT. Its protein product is CASSWDGGRAGELFF.

In DNA, the CDR3 is TGTGCCAGTAGTACATCCCCCGGACTAGCGGGAGCTGGTGAGCAGTTCTTC. Translation: CASSTSPGLAGAGEQFF. J is TRBJ2-1 and V is TRBV19, with TRBD2 matching over 13 bases. V dropped 4 bases and J dropped 9; count of bases not matched to a gene: 12. This CDR3 has 17 residues. Germline-derived CDR1 and CDR2 are LNHDA and SQIVND (reference sequence). Together with reference TRBV19 and TRBJ2-1, the CDR3 gives the full variable domain: DGGITQSPKYLFRKEGQNVTLSCEQNLNHDAMYWYRQDPGQGLRLIYYSQIVNDFQKGDIAEGYSVSREKKESFPLTVTSAQKNPTAFYLCASSTSPGLAGAGEQFFGPGTRLTVL.

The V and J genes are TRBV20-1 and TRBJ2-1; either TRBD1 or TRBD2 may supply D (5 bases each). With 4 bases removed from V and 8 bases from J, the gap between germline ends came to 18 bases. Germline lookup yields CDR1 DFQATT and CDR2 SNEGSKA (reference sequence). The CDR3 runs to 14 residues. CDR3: CSAIRDLGYYEQFF. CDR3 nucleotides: TGCAGTGCTATCCGGGACCTAGGATATTATGAGCAGTTCTTC.

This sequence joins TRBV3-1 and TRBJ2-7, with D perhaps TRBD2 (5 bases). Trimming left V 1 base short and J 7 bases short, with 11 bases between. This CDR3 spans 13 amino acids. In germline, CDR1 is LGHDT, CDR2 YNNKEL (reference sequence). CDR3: CASSQGRSGEQYF. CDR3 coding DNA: TGTGCCAGCAGCCAAGGTCGATCGGGGGAGCAGTACTTC.

The CDR3 loop is CASSHRDFGNQPQHF. The DNA of the CDR3 is TGTGCCAGCAGTCACCGGGACTTCGGCAATCAGCCCCAGCATTTT. V usage is TRBV28 and J usage is TRBJ1-5; D might be TRBD1 (5 bases). The CDR3 runs 15 residues. V was pared by 5 bases and J by 2 bases, with 13 bases between. Germline V lookup: CDR1 MDHEN, CDR2 SYDVKM.

In nucleotides, the CDR3 is TGTGCCAGCAGACAACGGACAGGGTATGGCTACACCTTC. Translating it yields CASRQRTGYGYTF. The chain couples TRBV5-5 to TRBJ1-2, with 8 bases lining up with TRBD1. V lost 5 bases, J lost 5 bases, and 5 bases stayed unmatched. The CDR3 has 13 residues. Germline CDR1 and CDR2: SGHKS and YYEKEE (reference sequence).

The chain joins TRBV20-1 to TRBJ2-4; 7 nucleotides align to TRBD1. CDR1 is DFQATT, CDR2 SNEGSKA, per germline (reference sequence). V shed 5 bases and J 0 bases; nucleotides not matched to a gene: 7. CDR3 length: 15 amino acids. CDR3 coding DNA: TGCAGTGCTCTCTTGTACAGGGGAGCCAAAAACATTCAGTACTTC. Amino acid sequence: CSALLYRGAKNIQYF.

CDR3 region: CANTPRGHSYEQYF. The CDR3 bases are TGTGCCAACACGCCCAGGGGTCACTCCTACGAGCAGTACTTC. The V and J genes are TRBV2 and TRBJ2-7, with TRBD1 as a possible D gene (6 bases). V shed 10 bases and J shed 0 bases, with 16 bases lying between them. CDR3 size: 14 residues. Germline loops: CDR1 SNHLY, CDR2 FYNNEI.

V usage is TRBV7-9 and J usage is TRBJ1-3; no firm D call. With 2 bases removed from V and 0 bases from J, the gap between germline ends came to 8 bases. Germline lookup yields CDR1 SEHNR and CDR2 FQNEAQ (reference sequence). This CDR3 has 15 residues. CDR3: CASSLPQASGNTIYF. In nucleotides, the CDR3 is TGTGCCAGCAGCTTACCCCAGGCCTCTGGAAACACCATATATTTT.

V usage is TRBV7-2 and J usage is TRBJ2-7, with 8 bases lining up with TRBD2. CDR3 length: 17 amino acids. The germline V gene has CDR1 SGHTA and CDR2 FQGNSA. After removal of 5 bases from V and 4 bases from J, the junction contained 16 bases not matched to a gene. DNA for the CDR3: TGTGCCAGCAGCCAACGGTCTAGCGGGTTCCCCATTTACGAGCAGTACTTC. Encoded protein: CASSQRSSGFPIYEQYF.

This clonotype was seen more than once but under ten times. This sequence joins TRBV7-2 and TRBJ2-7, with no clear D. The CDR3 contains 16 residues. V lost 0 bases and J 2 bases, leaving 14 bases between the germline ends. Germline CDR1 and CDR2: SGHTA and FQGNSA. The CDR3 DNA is TGTGCCAGCAGCTTAGCGGTAGGTGTGCCGACCTACGAGCAGTACTTC. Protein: CASSLAVGVPTYEQYF. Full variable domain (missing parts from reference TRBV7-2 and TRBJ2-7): GAGVSQSPSNKVTEKGKDVELRCDPISGHTALYWYRQSLGQGLEFLIYFQGNSAPDKSGLPSDRFSAERTGGSVSTLTIQRTQQEDSAVYLCASSLAVGVPTYEQYFGPGTRLTVT.

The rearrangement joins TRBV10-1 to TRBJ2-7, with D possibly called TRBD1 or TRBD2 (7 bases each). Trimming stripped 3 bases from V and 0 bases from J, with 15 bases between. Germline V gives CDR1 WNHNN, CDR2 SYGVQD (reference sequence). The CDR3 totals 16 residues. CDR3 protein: CASSDSAGDSSYEQYF. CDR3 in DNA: TGCGCCAGCAGTGATTCGGCGGGGGACAGCTCCTACGAGCAGTACTTC.

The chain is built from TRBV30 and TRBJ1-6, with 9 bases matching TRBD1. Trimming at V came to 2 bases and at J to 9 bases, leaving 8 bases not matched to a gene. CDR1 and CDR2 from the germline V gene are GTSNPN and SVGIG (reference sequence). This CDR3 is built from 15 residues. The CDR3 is CAWSKGQGGISPLHF. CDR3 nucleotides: TGTGCCTGGAGTAAGGGACAGGGAGGTATTTCACCCCTCCACTTT.

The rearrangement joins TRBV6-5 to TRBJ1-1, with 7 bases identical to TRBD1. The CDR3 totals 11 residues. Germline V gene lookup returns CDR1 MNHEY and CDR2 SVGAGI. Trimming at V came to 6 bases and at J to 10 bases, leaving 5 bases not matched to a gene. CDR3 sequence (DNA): TGTGCCAGCAGGGACGGGACAGCAGCTTTCTTT. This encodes CASRDGTAAFF.

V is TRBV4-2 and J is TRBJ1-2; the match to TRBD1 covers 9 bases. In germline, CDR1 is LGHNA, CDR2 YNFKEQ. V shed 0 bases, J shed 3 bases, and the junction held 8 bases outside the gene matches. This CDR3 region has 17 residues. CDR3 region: CASSQDLGTGQYYGYTF. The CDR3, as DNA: TGTGCCAGCAGCCAAGATCTCGGGACAGGGCAATACTATGGCTACACCTTC.

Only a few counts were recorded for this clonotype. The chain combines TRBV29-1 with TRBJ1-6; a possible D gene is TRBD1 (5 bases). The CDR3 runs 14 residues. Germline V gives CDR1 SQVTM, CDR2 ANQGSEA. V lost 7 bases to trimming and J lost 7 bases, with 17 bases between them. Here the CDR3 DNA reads TGCAGCGCCCGGTCCGGGGGATTAAATTCACCCCTCCACTTT. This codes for CSARSGGLNSPLHF.